Presented here are 10 T cell receptor beta chains from one specimen sequenced in a study of blood T cell repertoires in COVID-19. Profiling relied on immunoSEQ multiplex PCR, and the TCRdb table lists in-frame clones only, not all of them. Found here are fewer than 300,000 clones, 75% to 95% of them singletons; the top ten hold roughly 1.1%. The source material was PBMCs or T cells enriched from blood (not recorded which). These receptors were collected from a woman aged 25 to 39 who had recovered from COVID-19.

The rearrangement uses TRBV28 and TRBJ1-6; D is unresolved. This CDR3 spans 14 amino acids. Germline V CDR1 and CDR2: MDHEN, SYDVKM. Trimming took off 7 bases at V and 5 bases at J, with 12 bases between the two ends. The CDR3 loop is CASTTTGNNSPLHF. The CDR3 DNA is TGTGCCAGCACAACGACGGGAAATAATTCACCCCTCCACTTT.

The rearrangement joins TRBV18 to TRBJ2-1, with a tentative D call TRBD1 (5 bases). The CDR3 extends over 13 amino acids. The germline gives CDR1 KGHSH, CDR2 LQKENI. Trimming cost V 4 bases and J 5 bases, with 9 bases left between them. CDR3 loop: CASSQGSNNEQFF. CDR3 bases: TGTGCCAGCTCACAGGGGTCGAACAATGAGCAGTTCTTC. The full variable domain, with the rest looked up from reference TRBV18 and TRBJ2-1, is NAGVMQNPRHLVRRRGQEARLRCSPMKGHSHVYWYRQLPEEGLKFMVYLQKENIIDESGMPKERFSAEFPKEGPSILRIQQVVRGDSAAYFCASSQGSNNEQFFGPGTRLTVL.

A note on this clone: An end of the junction differs from the germline gene, which may be a read error. The chain is built from TRBV6-5 and TRBJ1-5, with TRBD1 matching 10 bases. The CDR3 spans 15 residues. The germline gives CDR1 MNHEY, CDR2 SVGAGI. CDR3 sequence reads: CASSSVTGGKQPQHF. In DNA form, the CDR3 reads TGTGCCAGCAGTTCCGTGACAGGGGGCAAACAGCCCCAGCATTTT.

The V gene is TRBV28, the J gene TRBJ1-2, with D possibly TRBD1 on 5 matching bases. Germline V gives CDR1 MDHEN, CDR2 SYDVKM. This CDR3 region has 15 residues. Trimming left V 5 bases short and J 5 bases short, with 18 bases between. The CDR3 reads CASSPWDGTEYGYTF. The CDR3 nucleotides are TGTGCCAGCAGTCCCTGGGACGGGACTGAGTATGGCTACACCTTC.

The chain has TRBV5-4 and TRBJ1-1; D is ambiguous. The CDR3 has 15 amino acids. The germline V and J ends were trimmed by 5 bases and 4 bases, with 18 bases remaining between them. In germline, CDR1 is SGHNT, CDR2 YYREEE (reference sequence). This CDR3 is CASSYGIGVVTEAFF. Written as DNA, the CDR3 is TGTGCCAGCAGTTATGGGATCGGGGTGGTCACTGAAGCTTTCTTT.

The chain combines TRBV9 with TRBJ2-7, with TRBD2 matching 9 bases. CDR1 and CDR2 from the germline V gene are SGDLS and YYNGEE. The CDR3 is 15 residues long. The trim removed 0 bases at V and 4 bases at J, leaving 5 bases unmatched. The CDR3 spells CASSVEPTSGYEQYF. The DNA of the CDR3 is TGTGCCAGCAGCGTAGAGCCGACTAGCGGTTACGAGCAGTACTTC.

V is TRBV12-3 or TRBV12-4 and J is TRBJ1-2; D possibly corresponds to TRBD1 (6 bases). V was shortened by 2 bases and J by 4 bases, with 8 bases between the two germline ends. The CDR3 has 13 residues. This CDR3 is CASSLTRGYGYTF. The CDR3 nucleotides read TGTGCCAGCAGTTTAACCAGGGGCTATGGCTACACCTTC.

This chain joins TRBV4-1 and TRBJ1-2; tentatively, D is TRBD1 (5 bases). Trimming took 3 bases from V and 2 from J, leaving 16 bases between them. CDR3 length equals 16 residues. CDR1 MGHRA and CDR2 YSYEKL come from the germline V gene. In nucleotides, the CDR3 is TGCGCCAGCAGCCAGACCGCGGGGGTATCGAACTATGGCTACACCTTC. Translating gives CASSQTAGVSNYGYTF.

The V gene is TRBV6-4, the J gene TRBJ2-3, with 9 bases identical to TRBD2. Germline CDR1 MRHNA, CDR2 SNTAGT. This CDR3 has 16 residues. The trim removed 5 bases at V and 5 bases at J, leaving 11 bases unmatched. This chain's CDR3 is CASSKVAGDIGDTQYF. For the CDR3, the DNA is TGTGCCAGCAGTAAGGTAGCGGGAGACATCGGAGATACGCAGTATTTT.

The rearrangement links TRBV9 to TRBJ2-3; 8 bases align to TRBD2. The CDR3 spans 15 residues. Germline V gene lookup returns CDR1 SGDLS and CDR2 YYNGEE. V shed 0 bases, J shed 3 bases, and the junction held 3 bases outside the gene matches. This chain's CDR3 is CASSVGGLGTDTQYF. CDR3 bases: TGTGCCAGCAGCGTAGGGGGACTAGGAACAGATACGCAGTATTTT.